The 16 T cell receptor beta chains below come from one sample, sequenced in a study of blood T cell repertoires in COVID-19. TCRdb keeps only in-frame clones here, not all; method: immunoSEQ multiplex PCR. The table has fewer than 250,000 clones, around 83% seen once. The sample consisted of peripheral blood. The receptors were gathered from a woman aged 45-65 years with acute or convalescent COVID-19.

This clone was recorded only once. The genes are TRBV28 and TRBJ1-1; D is unclear. The V gene's germline CDR1 is MDHEN and CDR2 SYDVKM. The CDR3 is 13 amino acids. V was shortened by 4 bases and J by 8 bases, with 14 bases between the two germline ends. The CDR3 bases are TGTGCCAGCAGTTACCTAATGACAATGGAAGCTTTCTTT. It yields the protein CASSYLMTMEAFF.

This chain uses TRBV5-1 with TRBJ2-7, with TRBD1 as a possible D gene (6 bases). Germline loops: CDR1 SGHRS, CDR2 YFSETQ. V was shortened by 7 bases and J by 3 bases, with 17 bases between the two germline ends. The CDR3 has 14 residues. CDR3 bases: TGCGCCAGCCGCCGGGACAAAGATCTCTACGAGCAGTACTTC. Amino acid sequence: CASRRDKDLYEQYF.

The rearrangement uses TRBV2 and TRBJ2-2, with D possibly matching TRBD2 (6 bases). Germline assignment: CDR1 SNHLY and CDR2 FYNNEI. The CDR3 has 15 residues. Deletions cut 8 bases from V and 3 bases from J, with 16 bases between. CDR3 sequence (DNA): TGTGCCAGCGCGGCTAGGCGGAGGGACACCGGGGAGCTGTTTTTT. As protein: CASAARRRDTGELFF.

V is TRBV4-1 and J is TRBJ2-3, with TRBD2 identical over 10 bases. Germline CDR1 is MGHRA and CDR2 is YSYEKL. The CDR3 is 16 residues long. Trimming took 1 base from V and 2 from J; bases not matched to a gene: 3. Here the CDR3 DNA reads TGCGCCAGCAGCCAAGGAGCGGGAGGGAACACAGATACGCAGTATTTT. Amino acids: CASSQGAGGNTDTQYF.

The J gene is TRBJ1-5, the V gene TRBV5-5; tentative D call: TRBD1 (5 bases). Germline values: CDR1 SGHKS, CDR2 YYEKEE (reference sequence). The germline V and J ends were trimmed by 0 bases and 11 bases, with 18 bases remaining between them. The CDR3 sequence is 15 residues long. The CDR3 DNA reads TGTGCCAGCAGCTTGGCGGGGACTGGATCAGCGGCCCAGCATTTT. This sequence encodes CASSLAGTGSAAQHF.

V is TRBV4-1 and J is TRBJ1-2; 8 positions match TRBD1. CDR1 and CDR2 from the germline V gene are MGHRA and YSYEKL. The trim removed 0 bases at V and 4 bases at J, leaving 10 bases unmatched. This CDR3 has 17 residues. The CDR3 reads CASSQDTTGARSYGYTF. The CDR3 coding sequence is TGCGCCAGCAGCCAAGATACGACAGGGGCTAGGAGCTATGGCTACACCTTC.

To note about this clone: This sample includes further DNA sequences coding for the same CDR3. The chain is built from TRBV27 and TRBJ1-6; TRBD1 matches at 11 bases. This CDR3 region has 16 residues. The J segment lost 4 bases and the V segment lost 3 bases, leaving 2 bases of the junction unmatched. Germline CDR1 MNHEY, CDR2 SMNVEV (reference sequence). The CDR3 sequence is CASSFGTGGYNSPLHF. The CDR3 nucleotides are TGTGCCAGCAGTTTCGGGACAGGGGGATATAATTCACCCCTCCACTTT.

The gene calls are TRBV3-1 (or the pseudogene TRBV3-2) and TRBJ1-3; D unclear. The germline gives CDR1 LGHDT, CDR2 YNNKEL (reference sequence). CDR3 length: 14 residues. The V and J ends lost 0 bases and 6 bases respectively, with 9 bases between them. DNA of the CDR3: TGTGCCAGCAGCCAAGAAGGCGGTATAAACACCATATATTTT. Translating gives CASSQEGGINTIYF.

The chain uses TRBV5-1 and TRBJ1-1, with 10 positions matching TRBD1. The trim removed 3 bases at V and 2 bases at J, leaving 4 bases unmatched. This CDR3 comprises 15 residues. Germline CDR1 SGHRS, CDR2 YFSETQ. The CDR3 protein is CASSSGQGPNTEAFF. In nucleotides, the CDR3 is TGCGCCAGCAGCTCGGGACAGGGGCCTAACACTGAAGCTTTCTTT. The full variable domain, with the rest looked up from reference TRBV5-1 and TRBJ1-1, is KAGVTQTPRYLIKTRGQQVTLSCSPISGHRSVSWYQQTPGQGLQFLFEYFSETQRNKGNFPGRFSGRQFSNSRSEMNVSTLELGDSALYLCASSSGQGPNTEAFFGQGTRLTVV.

The genes are TRBV4-2 and TRBJ2-3; D is unclear. Germline CDR1 LGHNA, CDR2 YNFKEQ. CDR3 length: 17 residues. The V and J ends lost 0 bases and 4 bases respectively, with 17 bases between them. The CDR3 sequence is CASSQDAGVLSSDTQYF. The CDR3 DNA reads TGTGCCAGCAGCCAAGATGCAGGCGTCTTGTCGTCAGATACGCAGTATTTT.

The chain carries TRBV29-1 and TRBJ2-5, with TRBD2 identical over 8 bases. The CDR3 is made up of 14 amino acids. The J segment lost 4 bases and the V segment lost 1 base, leaving 5 bases of the junction unmatched. Germline V gene sequence: CDR1 SQVTM, CDR2 ANQGSEA. The CDR3, as DNA: TGCAGCGTTGAAGGGAGCGGGAGCGGAGAGACCCAGTACTTC. This codes for CSVEGSGSGETQYF. Full variable domain (rest looked up from reference TRBV29-1 and TRBJ2-5): SAVISQKPSRDICQRGTSLTIQCQVDSQVTMMFWYRQQPGQSLTLIATANQGSEATYESGFVIDKFPISRPNLTFSTLTVSNMSPEDSSIYLCSVEGSGSGETQYFGPGTRLLVL.

This chain uses TRBV7-9 with TRBJ1-5, with D perhaps matching TRBD1 (6 bases). CDR3 length: 18 residues. With 5 bases removed from V and 0 bases from J, the gap between germline ends came to 20 bases. In germline, CDR1 is SEHNR, CDR2 FQNEAQ (reference sequence). CDR3 in DNA: TGTGCCAGCAGCCCTTACAGGGAGGGCGCCTATAGCAATCAGCCCCAGCATTTT. It yields the protein CASSPYREGAYSNQPQHF.

The chain uses TRBV7-9 and TRBJ2-2; D may be TRBD1 (5 bases). Germline V gives CDR1 SEHNR, CDR2 FQNEAQ (reference sequence). The V and J ends lost 4 bases and 3 bases respectively, with 15 bases between them. This CDR3 comprises 16 residues. The DNA of the CDR3 is TGTGCCAGCAGCTCTGAACTGACAGCGTACACCGGGGAGCTGTTTTTT. Amino acid sequence: CASSSELTAYTGELFF. Complete variable domain (other parts from reference TRBV7-9 and TRBJ2-2): DTGVSQNPRHKITKRGQNVTFRCDPISEHNRLYWYRQTLGQGPEFLTYFQNEAQLEKSRLLSDRFSAERPKGSFSTLEIQRTEQGDSAMYLCASSSELTAYTGELFFGEGSRLTVL.

This clone was counted once. As DNA, the CDR3 is TGCAGCGCCAGCGGGGCAAGGCGGGAGACCCAGTACTTC. Translating gives CSASGARRETQYF. The rearrangement joins TRBV29-1 to TRBJ2-5, with 7 bases that match TRBD2. Germline assignment: CDR1 SQVTM and CDR2 ANQGSEA. The CDR3 sequence is 13 residues long. V trimming: 7 bases; J trimming: 5 bases; junction bases outside the gene matches: 10. Combining the CDR3 with reference TRBV29-1 and TRBJ2-5 gives the whole variable domain SAVISQKPSRDICQRGTSLTIQCQVDSQVTMMFWYRQQPGQSLTLIATANQGSEATYESGFVIDKFPISRPNLTFSTLTVSNMSPEDSSIYLCSASGARRETQYFGPGTRLLVL.

The V gene is TRBV6-5, the J gene TRBJ2-7; 8 bases map to TRBD1. The ends lost 6 bases at V and 4 bases at J; junction bases unmatched: 11. CDR1 MNHEY and CDR2 SVGAGI come from the germline V gene. The CDR3 contains 15 residues. In DNA form, the CDR3 reads TGTGCCAGCAGGCTAACAACAGGGGGGAATTACGAGCAGTACTTC. It translates to CASRLTTGGNYEQYF.

On this clone: In the same sample, other DNA sequences code for this CDR3. This chain uses TRBV3-1 (or the pseudogene TRBV3-2) with TRBJ2-5, with 9 bases aligning to TRBD2. Germline V gene lookup returns CDR1 LGHDT and CDR2 YNNKEL (reference sequence). The CDR3 spans 15 residues. V shed 3 bases and J 5 bases; nucleotides not matched to a gene: 7. The CDR3 nucleotides are TGTGCCAGCAGCCAGAGGACTAGCGTGCGGGAGACCCAGTACTTC. Translation: CASSQRTSVRETQYF.